Presented here are 7 T cell receptor beta chains from one specimen sequenced in a study of T cells in Graves' hyperthyroidism and ophthalmopathy. Amplified TCR beta CDR3 regions derived from RNA transcripts. The HTBI primer set served for first-round RT-PCR of the TCR CDR3. MiXCR, applied by TCRdb to the multiplex PCR reads, yields one record per CDR3 protein. The repertoire holds around 200,000 distinct CDR3 sequences, with about 17% as singletons. Sequencing was done on a sample of blood. Source of these receptors: a man aged 35 to 55 with Graves' hyperthyroidism.

The chain is built from TRBV12-3 or TRBV12-4 and TRBJ1-1; D possibly corresponds to TRBD1 (5 bases). V lost 3 bases to trimming and J lost 2 bases, with 10 bases between them. The CDR3 totals 14 residues. The CDR3 protein is CASSLGRTNTEAFF. The DNA for the CDR3 is TGTGCCAGCAGTTTGGGGAGGACAAACACTGAAGCTTTCTTT.

The rearrangement links TRBV4-3 to TRBJ2-3; TRBD2 matches 13 bases. Losses at the gene ends were 3 bases for V and 4 bases for J; bases not matched to a gene: 4. Germline V gene lookup returns CDR1 LGHNA and CDR2 YSLEER. The CDR3 loop spans 16 amino acids. The CDR3 region has the DNA TGCGCCAGCAGCCAGGGGACTAGCGGGGCGGCAGATACGCAGTATTTT. Translation: CASSQGTSGAADTQYF.

The chain employs TRBV28 and TRBJ1-5, with D possibly being TRBD1 (6 bases). The V gene lost 2 bases and the J gene lost 6 bases, with 11 bases spanning the gap. Germline CDR1 and CDR2: MDHEN and SYDVKM. The CDR3 has 14 residues. The CDR3 region is CASSLLGASQPQHF. DNA for the CDR3: TGTGCCAGCAGTTTACTGGGGGCTAGTCAGCCCCAGCATTTT.

This clonotype was picked up a small number of times. This chain connects TRBV20-1 to TRBJ1-5; TRBD1 matches 9 bases. CDR1 and CDR2 (germline): DFQATT, SNEGSKA (reference sequence). This CDR3 is 15 amino acids long. The V segment lost 0 bases and the J segment 7 bases; nucleotides outside the gene matches: 7. CDR3 DNA sequence: TGCAGTGCTAGAGATCCGGGACAGGGCTTGCAGCCCCAGCATTTT. Its translation: CSARDPGQGLQPQHF.

This clonotype was counted many times. The chain employs TRBV6-1 and TRBJ2-5, with 12 bases fitting TRBD2. CDR1 and CDR2 (germline): MNHNS, SASEGT. This CDR3 region has 20 residues. With V trimmed by 6 bases and J by 4 bases, 21 bases remained unmatched. CDR3 sequence: CASSLTTPGLAGRAGETQYF. Written as DNA, the CDR3 is TGTGCCAGCAGCCTGACGACTCCGGGACTAGCGGGCCGGGCAGGAGAGACCCAGTACTTC.

The chain combines TRBV12-3 or TRBV12-4 with TRBJ2-2, with D perhaps TRBD1 or TRBD2 (6 bases each). With 4 bases removed from V and 6 bases from J, the gap between germline ends came to 24 bases. CDR3 length: 18 residues. CDR3 loop: CASSSRGAWAGRSGELFF. The CDR3 region has the DNA TGTGCCAGCAGTTCTAGGGGGGCGTGGGCGGGAAGGTCCGGGGAGCTGTTTTTT.

There are many counts of this clonotype. V and J are TRBV19 and TRBJ2-1, with a weak D call TRBD2 (6 bases). The germline V gene encodes CDR1 LNHDA and CDR2 SQIVND (reference sequence). V was clipped by 6 bases and J by 8 bases, with 17 bases between them. The CDR3 spans 14 residues. Here the CDR3 reads CASSGGAGGDEQFF. Written as DNA, the CDR3 is TGTGCCAGTAGCGGCGGGGCTGGGGGAGATGAGCAGTTCTTC.